The rows below give T cell receptor beta chains drawn from one sample of a study of blood T cells in healthy people across ages. MiXCR was run by TCRdb on the 5' RACE reads, yielding one entry per CDR3 protein. The data hold about 1,600,000 distinct CDR3 sequences, with roughly 45% observed a single time. Sequencing was carried out using blood. These receptors were taken from a woman under 30 in good health. CDR3s include the opening cysteine and the closing phenylalanine or tryptophan. Fields, in order: CDR3 length, V gene, D gene, J gene, clone size, CDR3 protein, CDR3 DNA. A D gene is named only where the DNA matches it firmly. Clone size is stated in some rows and not others, as once, few, many or a class when expanded.

20	TRBV2	NA	TRBJ1-1	NA	CASRYPGEWAKTEANTEAFF	TGTGCCAGCAGATACCCCGGGGAGTGGGCGAAGACGGAGGCGAACACTGAAGCTTTCTTT
12	TRBV4-1	NA	TRBJ2-2	NA	CASSQDNGELFF	TGCGCCAGCAGCCAAGATAACGGGGAGCTGTTTTTT
15	TRBV5-1	NA	TRBJ1-2	NA	CASSLALSKSGGYTF	TGCGCCAGCAGCTTGGCCCTGTCGAAATCCGGCGGCTACACCTTC
15	TRBV6-5	TRBD1	TRBJ1-2	NA	CAIRPGQGANYGYTF	TGTGCCATCAGGCCGGGACAGGGGGCTAACTATGGCTACACCTTC
13	TRBV28	TRBD1	TRBJ1-2	NA	CASIAQGAGGYTF	TGTGCCAGCATCGCCCAGGGGGCGGGGGGCTACACCTTC
15	TRBV7-2	TRBD2	TRBJ2-2	few	CASSLILAGSGELFF	TGTGCCAGCAGCTTAATCCTAGCGGGGAGCGGGGAGCTGTTTTTT
11	TRBV9	NA	TRBJ1-1	NA	CASGTFTEAFF	TGTGCCAGCGGTACCTTCACTGAAGCTTTCTTT
15	TRBV29-1	NA	TRBJ2-3	few	CSVGRQQGYTDTQYF	TGCAGCGTCGGACGCCAACAGGGTTACACAGATACGCAGTATTTT
13	TRBV29-1	TRBD2	TRBJ2-5	many	CSVDGTSGETQYF	TGCAGCGTTGATGGGACTAGCGGAGAGACCCAGTACTTC
14	TRBV20-1	NA	TRBJ1-6	NA	CSASEGTKGSPLHF	TGCAGTGCTAGTGAGGGGACAAAGGGGTCACCCCTCCACTTT
12	TRBV25-1	NA	TRBJ2-7	NA	CASSERVGEQYF	TGTGCCAGCAGTGAACGGGTTGGGGAGCAGTACTTC
15	TRBV5-6	NA	TRBJ2-7	NA	CASSLVSSAIYEQYF	TGTGCCAGCAGCTTGGTTTCTAGCGCGATCTACGAGCAGTACTTC
15	TRBV20-1	NA	TRBJ2-6	few	CSAPQAGSGANVLTF	TGCAGTGCACCCCAAGCGGGCTCTGGGGCCAACGTCCTGACTTTC
15	TRBV7-3	NA	TRBJ2-7	NA	CASSLLPTGYGEQYF	TGTGCCAGCAGCTTACTTCCTACAGGGTATGGGGAGCAGTACTTC
21	TRBV7-8	NA	TRBJ1-2	NA	CASSLGRGTLVEQPESSGYTF	TGTGCCAGCAGCTTAGGACGGGGTACTCTTGTCGAACAGCCTGAGTCGAGTGGCTACACCTTC
14	TRBV12-3/TRBV12-4	NA	TRBJ1-4	NA	CASSSVGGNEKLFF	TGTGCCAGCAGTTCCGTCGGGGGAAATGAAAAACTGTTTTTT
15	TRBV7-9	TRBD2	TRBJ2-1	NA	CASTIAGAAYNEQFF	TGTGCCAGCACCATAGCGGGAGCTGCCTACAATGAGCAGTTCTTC
14	TRBV10-1	TRBD1	TRBJ2-1	NA	CASEVTGAYNEQFF	TGCGCCAGCGAGGTGACAGGGGCCTACAATGAGCAGTTCTTC
13	TRBV5-5	NA	TRBJ1-2	NA	CASSSPAGYGYTF	TGTGCCAGCAGCTCCCCCGCGGGATATGGCTACACCTTC
15	TRBV2	NA	TRBJ1-1	NA	CASSTPTVVNTEAFF	TGTGCCAGCAGTACTCCGACAGTCGTGAACACTGAAGCTTTCTTT
15	TRBV29-1	NA	TRBJ2-6	NA	CSVAGTDSGANVLTF	TGCAGTGTTGCGGGGACTGACTCTGGGGCCAACGTCCTGACTTTC
15	TRBV13	TRBD1	TRBJ2-3	NA	CASSLPQGGTETQYF	TGTGCCAGCAGCTTACCCCAGGGTGGGACAGAGACGCAGTATTTT
12	TRBV20-1	NA	TRBJ1-1	NA	CSAKVGDTEAFF	TGCAGTGCTAAAGTGGGGGACACTGAAGCTTTCTTT
15	TRBV18	TRBD1	TRBJ2-7	NA	CASSLGTDRTYEQYF	TGTGCCAGCTCACTAGGGACAGACAGAACCTACGAGCAGTACTTC
16	TRBV29-1	TRBD1	TRBJ1-2	NA	CSVEGGLGGGVYGYTF	TGCAGCGTTGAAGGGGGTTTAGGGGGCGGCGTCTATGGCTACACCTTC
12	TRBV28	NA	TRBJ1-5	NA	CASYSSNQPQHF	TGTGCCAGCTACAGCAGCAATCAGCCCCAGCATTTT
14	TRBV20-1	NA	TRBJ2-2	NA	CSASRPGAHGELFF	TGCAGTGCTAGCAGGCCGGGGGCGCACGGGGAGCTGTTTTTT
14	TRBV6-1	NA	TRBJ2-1	NA	CASSEGPFPAEQFF	TGTGCCAGCAGTGAAGGCCCTTTTCCAGCGGAGCAGTTCTTC
14	TRBV16	NA	TRBJ1-2	few	CASSQMAELYGYTF	TGTGCCAGCAGCCAAATGGCCGAGCTCTATGGCTACACCTTC
13	TRBV29-1	NA	TRBJ2-7	many	CSVGGDGTYEQYF	TGCAGCGTCGGGGGTGACGGAACCTACGAGCAGTACTTC
18	TRBV4-1	TRBD2	TRBJ2-1	few	CASSPTSGRASSYNEQFF	TGCGCCAGCTCTCCGACTAGCGGGAGGGCTAGCTCCTACAATGAGCAGTTCTTC
17	TRBV4-2	NA	TRBJ1-2	NA	CASSQEWGGRGEYGYTF	TGTGCCAGCAGCCAAGAGTGGGGCGGAAGAGGGGAATATGGCTACACCTTC
14	TRBV9	NA	TRBJ2-7	NA	CASSVAPGVNEQYF	TGTGCCAGCAGCGTAGCTCCAGGGGTCAATGAGCAGTACTTC
13	TRBV20-1	TRBD1	TRBJ1-5	NA	CSAGRGLNQPQHF	TGCAGTGCTGGCAGGGGGCTGAATCAGCCCCAGCATTTT
15	TRBV18	NA	TRBJ2-7	NA	CASSPSGGNAYEQYF	TGTGCCAGCTCACCGTCGGGCGGGAACGCCTACGAGCAGTACTTC
17	TRBV6-1	NA	TRBJ2-3	few	CASSDELGAYGPDTQYF	TGTGCCAGCAGTGATGAGTTGGGGGCGTACGGTCCAGATACGCAGTATTTT
13	TRBV6-9	TRBD2	TRBJ2-7	NA	CATAGTKTYEQYF	TGTGCCACCGCCGGGACTAAGACCTACGAGCAGTACTTC
12	TRBV29-1	TRBD1	TRBJ1-2	few	CSVISGGWGYTF	TGCAGCGTTATATCAGGGGGCTGGGGCTACACCTTC
12	TRBV4-1	TRBD2	TRBJ2-5	NA	CASSQVAGAQYF	TGCGCCAGCAGCCAAGTCGCGGGAGCACAGTACTTC
14	TRBV20-1	TRBD2	TRBJ2-3	once	CSAPSGGAKDTQYF	TGCAGTGCGCCGAGCGGGGGGGCGAAAGATACGCAGTATTTT
15	TRBV12-3/TRBV12-4	TRBD1	TRBJ1-2	NA	CASSFYRTGPHGYTF	TGTGCCAGCAGTTTTTACCGGACAGGGCCCCATGGCTACACCTTC
14	TRBV18	NA	TRBJ2-5	few	CASSPPVVDGTQYF	TGTGCCAGCTCGCCACCTGTCGTTGACGGGACCCAGTACTTC
14	TRBV2	NA	TRBJ2-7	NA	CASSDSGWGYEQYF	TGTGCCAGCAGTGATTCGGGTTGGGGATACGAGCAGTACTTC
17	TRBV12-3/TRBV12-4	NA	TRBJ2-2	NA	CASSLDIGTIETGELFF	TGTGCCAGCAGTTTAGACATCGGGACCATCGAGACCGGGGAGCTGTTTTTT
17	TRBV20-1	TRBD2	TRBJ2-3	NA	CSAPPRRTSGDADTQYF	TGCAGTGCCCCCCCAAGGAGGACTAGCGGGGACGCAGATACGCAGTATTTT
14	TRBV20-1	NA	TRBJ2-7	NA	CSARGAASFDEQYF	TGCAGTGCTAGGGGGGCGGCTAGTTTCGACGAGCAGTACTTC
12	TRBV25-1	NA	TRBJ1-1	NA	CASRASNTEAFF	TGTGCCAGCAGGGCGTCGAACACTGAAGCTTTCTTT
12	TRBV6-1	TRBD1	TRBJ1-2	NA	CASGQDNYGYTF	TGTGCCAGCGGACAGGATAACTATGGCTACACCTTC
16	TRBV5-1	NA	TRBJ1-2	few	CASSSALGEANYGYTF	TGCGCCAGCAGCTCTGCGTTGGGGGAAGCTAACTATGGCTACACCTTC
14	TRBV10-3	TRBD1	TRBJ1-2	NA	CAISVMDREDGYTF	TGTGCCATCAGTGTTATGGACAGGGAGGATGGCTACACCTTC
16	TRBV5-1	TRBD2	TRBJ2-7	NA	CASSFFLASGRYEQYF	TGCGCCAGCAGCTTCTTTCTGGCTAGCGGGAGATACGAGCAGTACTTC
16	TRBV30	NA	TRBJ2-2	NA	CAWSVLVAFGAGELFF	TGTGCCTGGAGTGTATTAGTCGCTTTTGGGGCCGGGGAGCTGTTTTTT
15	TRBV6-2/TRBV6-3	NA	TRBJ2-1	few	CASSYEGGAYNEQFF	TGTGCCAGCAGTTACGAGGGGGGCGCGTACAATGAGCAGTTCTTC
15	TRBV6-4	NA	TRBJ1-1	NA	CASNPGGGDRVEAFF	TGTGCCAGCAACCCCGGCGGCGGGGACCGAGTTGAAGCTTTCTTT
20	TRBV28	TRBD2	TRBJ2-4	few	CASSLASGGTVKLAKNIQYF	TGTGCCAGCAGTTTGGCTAGCGGGGGGACGGTTAAATTAGCCAAAAACATTCAGTACTTC